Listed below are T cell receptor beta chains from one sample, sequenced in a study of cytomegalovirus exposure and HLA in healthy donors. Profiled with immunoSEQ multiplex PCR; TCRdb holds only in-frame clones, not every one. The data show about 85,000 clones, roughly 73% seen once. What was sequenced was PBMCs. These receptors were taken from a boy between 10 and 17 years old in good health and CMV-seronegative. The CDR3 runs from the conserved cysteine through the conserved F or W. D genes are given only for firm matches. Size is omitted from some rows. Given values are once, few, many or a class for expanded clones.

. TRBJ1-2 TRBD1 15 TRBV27 TGTGCCAGCAGTCCGATTGGACAGGGAAACTATGGCTACACCTTC CASSPIGQGNYGYTF
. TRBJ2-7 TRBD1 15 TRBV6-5 TGTGCCAGCGCGGGACAGGGGGCTCTCTCCTACGAGCAGTACTTC CASAGQGALSYEQYF
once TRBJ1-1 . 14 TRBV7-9 TGTGCCAGCAGCTCAACTCTAGGGAGCACTGAAGCTTTCTTT CASSSTLGSTEAFF
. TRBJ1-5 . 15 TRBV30 TGTGCCTGGAGTGCGACAGGACGTAGCAATCAGCCCCAGCATTTT CAWSATGRSNQPQHF
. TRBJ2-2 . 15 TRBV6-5 TGTGCCAGCAGGACCGGGACAAAAAACACCGGGGAGCTGTTTTTT CASRTGTKNTGELFF
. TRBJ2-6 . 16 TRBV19 TGTGCCAGTAGTACCTATTCAGGGACTGGGGCCAACGTCCTGACTTTC CASSTYSGTGANVLTF
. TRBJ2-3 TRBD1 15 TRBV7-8 TGTGCCAGCAGCCAAGGGACAGGGGGCACAGATACGCAGTATTTT CASSQGTGGTDTQYF
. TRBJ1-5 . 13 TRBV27 TGTGCCAGCAGTCCGAGTAGCAATCAGCCCCAGCATTTT CASSPSSNQPQHF
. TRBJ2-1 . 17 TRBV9 TGTGCCAGCAGCGTCGGCCCCGCAGGGCAGGGTTACAATGAGCAGTTCTTC CASSVGPAGQGYNEQFF
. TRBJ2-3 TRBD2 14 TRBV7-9 TGTGCCAGCAGAGGTGGACTAGCGACAGATACGCAGTATTTT CASRGGLATDTQYF
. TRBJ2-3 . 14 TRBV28 TGTGCCAGCAGTCTAGACCAGACCCGAGATACGCAGTATTTT CASSLDQTRDTQYF